This T cell receptor (beta chain) came from a study of blood T cell repertoires in COVID-19. Study at large: COVID-19 samples, acute and convalescent, were from the United States, Italy and Spain.

Assay: immunoSEQ multiplex PCR; the TCRdb copy retains only in-frame clones and omits some. This sample yields 13,000 to 15,000 clones, of which around 87% are seen a single time; roughly 2.9% belongs to the top ten. Germline V gene sequence: CDR1 SEHNR, CDR2 FQNEAQ (reference sequence). V was cut by 3 bases and J by 3 bases, with 11 bases left in between. The CDR3 loop spans 14 amino acids. Sequencing input: peripheral blood. This chain connects TRBV7-9 to TRBJ2-5, with D tentatively TRBD1 (6 bases). The sequence was collected from a human donor in a cohort sampled during active COVID-19. The CDR3 sequence: CASSFGTREETQYF. CDR3 sequence (DNA): TGTGCCAGCAGCTTTGGGACAAGGGAAGAGACCCAGTACTTC. Full variable domain (rest looked up from reference TRBV7-9 and TRBJ2-5): DTGVSQNPRHKITKRGQNVTFRCDPISEHNRLYWYRQTLGQGPEFLTYFQNEAQLEKSRLLSDRFSAERPKGSFSTLEIQRTEQGDSAMYLCASSFGTREETQYFGPGTRLLVL.